This entry lists 6 T cell receptor beta chains sequenced from one sample in a study of OX40 agonist ivuxolimab in advanced cancers. Sequencing was performed with immunoSEQ multiplex PCR; in TCRdb, only in-frame clones are kept and a portion is missing. The data contain 15,000 to 25,000 clones, roughly nine tenths of them singletons. Sequenced material: CD4+ or CD8+ T cells sorted from blood, taken in a trial of the OX40 agonist ivuxolimab. These receptors originate from an adult with an advanced solid tumor such as melanoma, head and neck, liver or kidney cancer.

This clone has a handful of counts. J is TRBJ2-7 and V is TRBV28, with TRBD1 as a possible D gene (5 bases). CDR1 is MDHEN and CDR2 is SYDVKM in the germline V gene. The length of the CDR3 is 15 residues. V lost 4 bases and J lost 5, with 18 bases in between. CDR3 nucleotide sequence: TGTGCCAGCAGTTCCCATGGGCAGGGATCTCACGAGCAGTACTTC. Its translation is CASSSHGQGSHEQYF.

This clone has only one observation. The chain couples TRBV28 to TRBJ2-5; 9 positions agree with TRBD1. J was trimmed by 4 bases and V by 9 bases; bases with no gene match: 6. The CDR3 runs 13 residues. Germline lookup yields CDR1 MDHEN and CDR2 SYDVKM. In DNA, the CDR3 is TGTGCCAGTAAACCGGGACAGGGAGAGACCCAGTACTTC. Residues: CASKPGQGETQYF.

This rearrangement joins TRBV28 to TRBJ2-1, with 9 positions matching TRBD2. The V gene end was trimmed by 10 bases and the J gene end by 5 bases; junction bases not matched to a gene: 9. In germline, CDR1 is MDHEN, CDR2 SYDVKM. CDR3 length: 14 residues. As DNA, the CDR3 is TGTGCCACCGGGGGGACTAGCAAAAACAATGAGCAGTTCTTC. It specifies CATGGTSKNNEQFF.

In DNA, the CDR3 is TGTGCCAGCAGGAAAAGGGGACAGGGGGCGTACAATGAGCAGTTCTTC. Its translation is CASRKRGQGAYNEQFF. V and J are TRBV28 and TRBJ2-1, with 12 bases identical to TRBD1. There are 16 residues in the CDR3. Germline values: CDR1 MDHEN, CDR2 SYDVKM. V shed 6 bases, J shed 4 bases, and the junction held 7 bases outside the gene matches.

The chain carries TRBV4-1 and TRBJ1-1, with a possible D match to TRBD1 (5 bases). The CDR3 consists of 14 residues. Trimming cost V 3 bases and J 0 bases, with 8 bases left between them. Germline CDR1 MGHRA, CDR2 YSYEKL. CDR3 sequence (DNA): TGCGCCAGCAGCCAGACAGCCATGAACACTGAAGCTTTCTTT. It encodes CASSQTAMNTEAFF.

The chain links TRBV19 to TRBJ2-1; perhaps TRBD2 as D (6 bases). Germline V lookup: CDR1 LNHDA, CDR2 SQIVND (reference sequence). The CDR3 consists of 15 residues. Trimming cost V 6 bases and J 3 bases, with 15 bases left between them. CDR3 sequence: CASSNRDLSYNEQFF. The DNA of the CDR3 is TGTGCCAGTAGCAACCGGGACTTAAGCTACAATGAGCAGTTCTTC.